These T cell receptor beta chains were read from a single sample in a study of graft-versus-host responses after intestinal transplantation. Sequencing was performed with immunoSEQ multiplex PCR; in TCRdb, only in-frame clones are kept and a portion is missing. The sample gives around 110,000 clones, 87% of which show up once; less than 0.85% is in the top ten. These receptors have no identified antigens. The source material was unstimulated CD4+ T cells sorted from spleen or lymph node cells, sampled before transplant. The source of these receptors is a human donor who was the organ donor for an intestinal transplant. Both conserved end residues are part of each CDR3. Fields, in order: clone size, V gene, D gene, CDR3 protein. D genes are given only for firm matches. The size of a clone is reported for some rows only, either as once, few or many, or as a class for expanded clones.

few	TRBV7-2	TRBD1	CASSRGQRGPNQPQHF
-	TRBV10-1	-	CASSERGSYEQYF
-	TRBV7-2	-	CASSTNQETQYF
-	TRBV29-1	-	CSVADENQPQHF
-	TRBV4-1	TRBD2	CASSQGTGTSGTYTQYF
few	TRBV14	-	CASSLATNEKLFF
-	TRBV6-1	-	CASSELTGKALFF
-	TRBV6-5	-	CASSYSARAAGNTIYF
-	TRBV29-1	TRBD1	CSVWDRGSYEQYF
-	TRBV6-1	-	CASSEGRLAEQFF
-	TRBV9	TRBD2	CASSVGNSGGSNTQYF
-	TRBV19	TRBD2	CAASNSGRAQETQYF
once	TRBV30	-	CAWSVYAREDGYTF
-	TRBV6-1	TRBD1	CASSSRGQGRYEQYF
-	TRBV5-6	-	CASSHPWGDTDTQYF
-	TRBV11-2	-	CASSPWTDPYEQYF
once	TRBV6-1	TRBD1	CASSSDREDEKLFF
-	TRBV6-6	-	CASSLGQGPGDQPQHF
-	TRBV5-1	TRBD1	CASSLTGATSPLGYTF
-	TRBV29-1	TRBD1	CSVEDLTGSLGYTF
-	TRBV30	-	CAWSVGSAFNQPQHF
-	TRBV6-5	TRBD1	CASRQGINYGYTF
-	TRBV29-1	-	CSVEFIDRSYGYTF
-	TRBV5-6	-	CASRLGLSYGETQYF
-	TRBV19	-	CASSILPGERGYTF
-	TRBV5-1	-	CASSRRSPSTDTQYF
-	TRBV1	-	CTSRLDRGRNQPQHF
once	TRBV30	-	CAWSGHRAYEQYF
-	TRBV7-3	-	CASSSVGRTGTNLNEQFF
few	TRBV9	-	CASSPTGHQPQHF
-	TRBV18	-	CASSPPGPGTDTQYF
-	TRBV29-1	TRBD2	CSVVERGEQETQYF
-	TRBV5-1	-	CASSLEGHYGYTF
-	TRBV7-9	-	CASSSKYAGGIGVDTEAFF
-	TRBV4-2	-	CASSQDGGGSLTDTQYF
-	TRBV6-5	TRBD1	CASSYTHRTGHETQYF
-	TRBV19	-	CASSIGARRQETQYF
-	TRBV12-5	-	CASGLSSGTEQYF
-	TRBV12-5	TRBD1	CASGPQGRSPLHF
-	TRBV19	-	CASSNRAYGANVLTF
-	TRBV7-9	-	CASSLDTTNYGYTF
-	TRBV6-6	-	CASSYGETEAFF